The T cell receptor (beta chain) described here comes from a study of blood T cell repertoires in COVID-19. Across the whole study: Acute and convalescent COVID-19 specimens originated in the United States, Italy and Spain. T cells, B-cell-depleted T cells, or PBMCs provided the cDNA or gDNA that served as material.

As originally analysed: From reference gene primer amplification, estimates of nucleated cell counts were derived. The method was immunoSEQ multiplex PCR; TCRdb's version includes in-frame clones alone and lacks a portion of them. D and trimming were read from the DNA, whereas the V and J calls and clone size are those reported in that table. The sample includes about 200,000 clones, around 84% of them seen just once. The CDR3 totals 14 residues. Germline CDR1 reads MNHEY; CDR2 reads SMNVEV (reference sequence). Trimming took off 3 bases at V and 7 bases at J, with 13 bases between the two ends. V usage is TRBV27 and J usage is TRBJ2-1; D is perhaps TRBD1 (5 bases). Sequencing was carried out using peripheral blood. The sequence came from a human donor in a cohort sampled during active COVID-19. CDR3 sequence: CASSLGLTMNEQFF. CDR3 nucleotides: TGTGCCAGCAGTTTGGGGCTTACGATGAATGAGCAGTTCTTC.